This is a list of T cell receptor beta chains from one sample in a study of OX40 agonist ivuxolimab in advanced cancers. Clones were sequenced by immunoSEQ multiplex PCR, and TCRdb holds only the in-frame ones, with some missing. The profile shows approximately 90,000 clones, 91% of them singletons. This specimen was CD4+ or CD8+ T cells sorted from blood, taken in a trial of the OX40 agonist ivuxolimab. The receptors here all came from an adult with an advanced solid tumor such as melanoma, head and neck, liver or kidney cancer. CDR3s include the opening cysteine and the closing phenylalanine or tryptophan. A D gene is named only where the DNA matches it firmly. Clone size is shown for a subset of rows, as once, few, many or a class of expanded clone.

cdr3_aa: CASSEGWGSNQPQHF
cdr3_nt: TGTGCCAGCAGTGAGGGCTGGGGTAGCAATCAGCCCCAGCATTTT
j_call: TRBJ1-5
clone_size: -
d_call: -
v_call: TRBV2

cdr3_aa: CASSWGQGTNEKLFF
cdr3_nt: TGTGCCAGCAGCTGGGGACAGGGGACTAATGAAAAACTGTTTTTT
j_call: TRBJ1-4
clone_size: few
d_call: TRBD1
v_call: TRBV5-4

cdr3_aa: CSGSTGAPYNEQFF
cdr3_nt: TGCAGCGGATCGACAGGGGCACCCTACAATGAGCAGTTCTTC
j_call: TRBJ2-1
clone_size: -
d_call: TRBD1
v_call: TRBV29-1

cdr3_aa: CASSRLGGNEQFF
cdr3_nt: TGTGCCAGCAGCCGACTAGGAGGCAATGAGCAGTTCTTC
j_call: TRBJ2-1
clone_size: -
d_call: -
v_call: TRBV2

cdr3_aa: CASSLGGAVEGNTIYF
cdr3_nt: TGTGCCAGCAGTTTAGGGGGGGCTGTAGAAGGAAACACCATATATTTT
j_call: TRBJ1-3
clone_size: -
d_call: -
v_call: TRBV28

cdr3_aa: CASSFTPLEQYF
cdr3_nt: TGTGCCAGCAGTTTCACCCCCCTCGAGCAGTACTTC
j_call: TRBJ2-7
clone_size: -
d_call: -
v_call: TRBV28

cdr3_aa: CASSGGGELFF
cdr3_nt: TGTGCCAGCAGCGGAGGAGGGGAGCTGTTTTTT
j_call: TRBJ2-2
clone_size: -
d_call: -
v_call: TRBV9

cdr3_aa: CASSFSGSTDTQYF
cdr3_nt: TGCGCCAGCAGTTTTAGCGGCAGCACAGATACGCAGTATTTT
j_call: TRBJ2-3
clone_size: -
d_call: -
v_call: TRBV10-2

cdr3_aa: CASSVPGLAASLANVLTF
cdr3_nt: TGTGCCAGCAGCGTCCCGGGACTAGCGGCTAGTTTGGCCAACGTCCTGACTTTC
j_call: TRBJ2-6
clone_size: -
d_call: TRBD2
v_call: TRBV5-6

cdr3_aa: CAWRAGNYGYTF
cdr3_nt: TGTGCCTGGAGAGCAGGGAACTATGGCTACACCTTC
j_call: TRBJ1-2
clone_size: -
d_call: -
v_call: TRBV30

cdr3_aa: CASSEFSILELQDQPQHF
cdr3_nt: TGTGCCAGCAGTGAATTCTCCATACTTGAACTTCAGGATCAGCCCCAGCATTTT
j_call: TRBJ1-5
clone_size: -
d_call: -
v_call: TRBV2

cdr3_aa: CASRRMNEQYF
cdr3_nt: TGTGCCAGCAGAAGGATGAACGAGCAGTACTTC
j_call: TRBJ2-7
clone_size: -
d_call: -
v_call: TRBV28

cdr3_aa: CASSLKPGTSGSVTDTQYF
cdr3_nt: TGCGCCAGCAGCCTTAAGCCCGGGACTAGCGGGAGTGTCACAGATACGCAGTATTTT
j_call: TRBJ2-3
clone_size: -
d_call: TRBD2
v_call: TRBV5-1

cdr3_aa: CASSLQGLSGDTEAFF
cdr3_nt: TGCGCCAGCAGCTTGCAGGGGTTGAGCGGGGACACTGAAGCTTTCTTT
j_call: TRBJ1-1
clone_size: -
d_call: -
v_call: TRBV5-1

cdr3_aa: CASFTGGAPSAQYF
cdr3_nt: TGTGCCAGCTTTACAGGGGGGGCTCCCTCGGCGCAGTATTTT
j_call: TRBJ2-3
clone_size: -
d_call: -
v_call: TRBV28

cdr3_aa: CASSTVTGLGTEAFF
cdr3_nt: TGTGCCAGCTCAACCGTAACAGGGCTCGGAACTGAAGCTTTCTTT
j_call: TRBJ1-1
clone_size: -
d_call: -
v_call: TRBV7-8

cdr3_aa: CASSSWTNTEAFF
cdr3_nt: TGTGCCAGTAGTAGTTGGACGAACACTGAAGCTTTCTTT
j_call: TRBJ1-1
clone_size: -
d_call: -
v_call: TRBV19

cdr3_aa: CASSPNRPTRSNQPQHF
cdr3_nt: TGTGCCAGCAGTCCAAACAGGCCTACGAGGAGCAATCAGCCCCAGCATTTT
j_call: TRBJ1-5
clone_size: -
d_call: -
v_call: TRBV28

cdr3_aa: CASSRDPDRGLTNYGYTF
cdr3_nt: TGTGCCAGCAGCCGCGATCCGGACAGGGGACTTACTAACTATGGCTACACCTTC
j_call: TRBJ1-2
clone_size: once
d_call: TRBD1
v_call: TRBV5-8

cdr3_aa: CASSLGTGETDTQYF
cdr3_nt: TGCGCCAGCAGCCTAGGGACAGGGGAGACAGATACGCAGTATTTT
j_call: TRBJ2-3
clone_size: -
d_call: TRBD1
v_call: TRBV5-1

cdr3_aa: CASSLAGGVIYNEQFF
cdr3_nt: TGTGCCAGCAGCTTGGCAGGGGGGGTCATATACAATGAGCAGTTCTTC
j_call: TRBJ2-1
clone_size: -
d_call: -
v_call: TRBV11-3

cdr3_aa: CASSLVTGNTIYF
cdr3_nt: TGTGCCAGCAGTTTAGTAACTGGAAACACCATATATTTT
j_call: TRBJ1-3
clone_size: -
d_call: -
v_call: TRBV28

cdr3_aa: CASSQDRDRYSEAFF
cdr3_nt: TGTGCCAGCAGCCAGGACAGGGACCGGTATAGTGAAGCTTTCTTT
j_call: TRBJ1-1
clone_size: -
d_call: TRBD1
v_call: TRBV11-2

cdr3_aa: CARSSRFEQYF
cdr3_nt: TGTGCCAGAAGCTCCCGGTTCGAGCAGTACTTC
j_call: TRBJ2-7
clone_size: -
d_call: -
v_call: TRBV5-8

cdr3_aa: CASSPEGLRGYEQYF
cdr3_nt: TGTGCCAGCAGCCCCGAGGGGTTGAGGGGCTACGAGCAGTACTTC
j_call: TRBJ2-7
clone_size: -
d_call: -
v_call: TRBV6-5

cdr3_aa: CASSLFQSTGIYGYTF
cdr3_nt: TGTGCCAGCAGTTTATTCCAAAGTACAGGGATCTATGGCTACACCTTC
j_call: TRBJ1-2
clone_size: -
d_call: -
v_call: TRBV27

cdr3_aa: CSAPGAGFF
cdr3_nt: TGCAGTGCCCCTGGGGCCGGTTTCTTT
j_call: TRBJ1-1
clone_size: -
d_call: -
v_call: TRBV20-1

cdr3_aa: CASSLRGRDQETQYF
cdr3_nt: TGTGCCAGCAGCTTACGCGGGAGGGATCAAGAGACCCAGTACTTC
j_call: TRBJ2-5
clone_size: -
d_call: TRBD2
v_call: TRBV7-9

cdr3_aa: CASSDTTPFRFGTNGWGTEAFF
cdr3_nt: TGTGCCAGCAGCGACACAACCCCCTTCCGTTTTGGAACCAACGGGTGGGGCACTGAAGCTTTCTTT
j_call: TRBJ1-1
clone_size: once
d_call: -
v_call: TRBV27